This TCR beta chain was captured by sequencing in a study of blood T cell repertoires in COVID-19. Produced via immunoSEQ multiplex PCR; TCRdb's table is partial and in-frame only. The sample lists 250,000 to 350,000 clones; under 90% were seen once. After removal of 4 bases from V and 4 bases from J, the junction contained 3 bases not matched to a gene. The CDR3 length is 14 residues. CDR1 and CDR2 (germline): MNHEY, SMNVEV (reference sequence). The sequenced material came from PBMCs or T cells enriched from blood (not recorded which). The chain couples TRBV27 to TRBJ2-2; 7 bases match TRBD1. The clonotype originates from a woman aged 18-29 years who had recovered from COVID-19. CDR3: CASSSGQFTGELFF. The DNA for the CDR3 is TGTGCCAGCAGTTCGGGACAGTTCACCGGGGAGCTGTTTTTT.